The subject of this entry is one T cell receptor (beta chain). The antigen is undetermined. The data are from a study of T cell responses to AZD1222 COVID-19 vaccine. The method was immunoSEQ multiplex PCR; TCRdb's version includes in-frame clones alone and lacks a portion of them. This repertoire shows 93,000 or so clones, about 92% found once; its top ten account for more than 4.5%. Study-wide points: Of spike-specific TCRs, nearly half reportedly target regions left unmutated in variants. The span of vaccine-associated CD4 TCRs extended across spike, with dominance at 160-218 and 743-854.

The material was peripheral blood, obtained on day 0 of AZD1222 vaccination. The clonotype originates from an adult in good health.

The CDR3 coding sequence is TGTGCCAGCAGCGCACACTATAAGGGGTACAATGAGCAGTTCTTC. This gives the protein CASSAHYKGYNEQFF. V gene TRBV5-6 combines with J gene TRBJ2-1, with D maybe TRBD1 (5 bases). V was clipped by 4 bases and J by 4 bases, with 15 bases between them. Germline values: CDR1 SGHDT, CDR2 YYEEEE. CDR3 length: 15 amino acids.